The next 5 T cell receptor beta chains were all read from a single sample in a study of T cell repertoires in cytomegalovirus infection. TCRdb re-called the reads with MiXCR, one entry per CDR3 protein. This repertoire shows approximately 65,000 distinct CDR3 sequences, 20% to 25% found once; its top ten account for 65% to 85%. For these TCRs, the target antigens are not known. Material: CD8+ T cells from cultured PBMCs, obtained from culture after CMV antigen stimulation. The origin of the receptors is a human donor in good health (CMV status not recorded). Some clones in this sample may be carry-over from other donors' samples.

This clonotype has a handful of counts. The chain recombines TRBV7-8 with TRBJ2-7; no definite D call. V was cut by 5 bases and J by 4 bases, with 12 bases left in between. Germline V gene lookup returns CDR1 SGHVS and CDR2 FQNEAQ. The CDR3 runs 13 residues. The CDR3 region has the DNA TGTGCCAGCAGCGTGTCTACGTCGTACGAGCAGTACTTC. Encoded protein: CASSVSTSYEQYF.

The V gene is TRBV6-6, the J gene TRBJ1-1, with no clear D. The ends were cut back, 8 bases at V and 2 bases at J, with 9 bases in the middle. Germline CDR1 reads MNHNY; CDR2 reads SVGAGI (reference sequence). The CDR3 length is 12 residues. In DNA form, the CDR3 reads TGTGCCAGCTCACAACCCAACACTGAAGCTTTCTTT. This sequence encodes CASSQPNTEAFF.

The CDR3 DNA reads as TGCGCCAGCAGCCAAGCGGGCCTCCAGACCCAGTACTTC. Its translation is CASSQAGLQTQYF. The chain uses TRBV4-1 and TRBJ2-5; D gene unclear. V lost 1 base to trimming and J lost 6 bases, with 9 bases between them. Germline CDR1 MGHRA, CDR2 YSYEKL. This CDR3 has 13 residues.

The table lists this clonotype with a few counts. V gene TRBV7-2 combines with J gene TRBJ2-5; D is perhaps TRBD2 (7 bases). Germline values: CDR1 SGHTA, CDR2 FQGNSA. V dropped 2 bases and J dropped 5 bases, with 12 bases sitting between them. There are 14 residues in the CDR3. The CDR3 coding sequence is TGTGCCAGCAGCTTAAGGGGGGGCCGTGAGACCCAGTACTTC. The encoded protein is CASSLRGGRETQYF.

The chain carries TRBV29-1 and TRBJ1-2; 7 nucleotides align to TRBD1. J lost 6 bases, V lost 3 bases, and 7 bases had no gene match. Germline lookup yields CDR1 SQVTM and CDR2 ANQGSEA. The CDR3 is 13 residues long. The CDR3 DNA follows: TGCAGCGTTGACCCAGGACAGGTCAATGGCTACACCTTC. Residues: CSVDPGQVNGYTF.